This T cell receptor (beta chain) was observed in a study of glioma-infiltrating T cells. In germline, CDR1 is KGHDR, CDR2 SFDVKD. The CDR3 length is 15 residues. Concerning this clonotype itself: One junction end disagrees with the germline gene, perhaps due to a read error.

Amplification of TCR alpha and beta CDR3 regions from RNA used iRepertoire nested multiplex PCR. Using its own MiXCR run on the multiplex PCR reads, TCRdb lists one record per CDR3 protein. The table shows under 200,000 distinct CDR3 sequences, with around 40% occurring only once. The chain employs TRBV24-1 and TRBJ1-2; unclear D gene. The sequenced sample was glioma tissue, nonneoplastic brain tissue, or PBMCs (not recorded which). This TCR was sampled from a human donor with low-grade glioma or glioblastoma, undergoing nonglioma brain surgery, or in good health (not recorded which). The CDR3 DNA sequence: TGTGCCACCAGTGATTCGACGATCCGAAGGAATGGCCACACCTTC. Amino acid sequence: CATSDSTIRRNGHTF.